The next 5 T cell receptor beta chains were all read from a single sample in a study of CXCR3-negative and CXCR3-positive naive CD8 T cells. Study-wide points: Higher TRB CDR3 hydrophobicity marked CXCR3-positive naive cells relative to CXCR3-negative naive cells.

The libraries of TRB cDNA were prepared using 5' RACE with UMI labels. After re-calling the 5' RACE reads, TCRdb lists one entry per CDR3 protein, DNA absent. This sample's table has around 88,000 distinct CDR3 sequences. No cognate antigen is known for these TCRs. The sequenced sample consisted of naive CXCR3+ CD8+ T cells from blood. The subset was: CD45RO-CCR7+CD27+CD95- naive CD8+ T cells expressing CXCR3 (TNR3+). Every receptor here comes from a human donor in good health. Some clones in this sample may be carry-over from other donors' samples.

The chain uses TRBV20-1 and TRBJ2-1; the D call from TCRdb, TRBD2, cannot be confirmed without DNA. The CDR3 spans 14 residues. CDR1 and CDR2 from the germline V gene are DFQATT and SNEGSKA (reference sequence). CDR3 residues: CSARDPAGVDEQFF.

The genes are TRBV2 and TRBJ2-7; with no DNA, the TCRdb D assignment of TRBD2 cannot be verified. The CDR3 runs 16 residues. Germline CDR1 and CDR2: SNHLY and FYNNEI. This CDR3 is CASSEGTSGPFYEQYF.

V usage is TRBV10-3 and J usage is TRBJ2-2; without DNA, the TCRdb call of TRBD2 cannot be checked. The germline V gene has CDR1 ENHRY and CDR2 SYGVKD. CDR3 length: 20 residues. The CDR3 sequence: CAISAPGTASAAPNTGELFF.

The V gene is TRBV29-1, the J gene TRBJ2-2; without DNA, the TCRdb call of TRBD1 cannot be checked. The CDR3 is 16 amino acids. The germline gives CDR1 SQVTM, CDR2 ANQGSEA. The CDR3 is CSVLHPGQGITGELFF.

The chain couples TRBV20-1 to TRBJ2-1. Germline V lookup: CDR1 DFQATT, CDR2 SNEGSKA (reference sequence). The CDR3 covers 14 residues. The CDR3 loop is CSAIFGVSLWEQFF.